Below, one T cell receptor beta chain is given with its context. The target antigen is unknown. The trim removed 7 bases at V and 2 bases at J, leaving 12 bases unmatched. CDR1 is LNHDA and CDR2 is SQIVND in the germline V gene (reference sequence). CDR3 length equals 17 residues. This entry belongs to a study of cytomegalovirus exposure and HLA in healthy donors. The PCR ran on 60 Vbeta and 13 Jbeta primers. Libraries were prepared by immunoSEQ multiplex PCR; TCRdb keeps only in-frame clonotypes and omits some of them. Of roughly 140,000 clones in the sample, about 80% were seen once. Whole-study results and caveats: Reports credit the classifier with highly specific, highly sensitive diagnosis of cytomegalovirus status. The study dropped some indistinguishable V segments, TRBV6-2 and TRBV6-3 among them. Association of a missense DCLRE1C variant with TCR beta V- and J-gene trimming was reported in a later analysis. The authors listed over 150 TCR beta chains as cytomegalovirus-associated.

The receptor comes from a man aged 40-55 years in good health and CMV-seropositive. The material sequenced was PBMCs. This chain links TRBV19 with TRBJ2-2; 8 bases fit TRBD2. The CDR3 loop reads CASTSRLAGFNTGELFF. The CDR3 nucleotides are TGTGCCAGTACTTCCCGGCTAGCGGGTTTTAACACCGGGGAGCTGTTTTTT.